The text below deals with one TCR beta chain. Profiling relied on immunoSEQ multiplex PCR, and the TCRdb table lists in-frame clones only, not all of them. This sample carries 25,000 to 30,000 clones, about 88% of them seen once, and the ten largest clones take about 0.78%. The V gene's germline CDR1 is SGHAT and CDR2 FQNNGV. Trimming removed 5 bases from V and 4 bases from J; junction bases left unmatched: 8. The CDR3 is 15 amino acids. These data are taken from a study of T cell changes during pregnancy in multiple sclerosis. The sequencing here drew on CD4+ T cells from peripheral blood mononuclear cells, taken in the second trimester of pregnancy. This chain uses TRBV11-2 with TRBJ2-5; TRBD1 matches at 9 bases. The TCR originated in a female donor with multiple sclerosis, enrolled in a pregnancy study. CDR3 DNA sequence: TGTGCCAGCAGCATCACAGGGGGCTTGACAGAGACCCAGTACTTC. This translates into CASSITGGLTETQYF.